The 24 T cell receptor beta chains below all came from one sample that was sequenced in a study of T cells after yellow fever vaccination. MiXCR, applied by TCRdb to the 5' RACE reads, yields one record per CDR3 protein. The table records some 250,000 distinct CDR3 sequences, 3.6% of them present only once. The material sequenced was PBMCs, taken 15 days after the yellow fever booster vaccination. Receptors were obtained from a young man who received the YFV17D yellow fever vaccine.

This clonotype was recorded at least ten times. This chain links TRBV7-3 with TRBJ2-3, with 10 bases fitting TRBD2. The junction had 5 bases not matched to a gene; V was cut back by 1 base and J by 4 bases. CDR3 length equals 16 residues. In germline, CDR1 is SGHTA, CDR2 FQGTGA. CDR3 protein: CASSLRSGGAPDTQYF. The DNA of the CDR3 is TGTGCCAGCAGCTTAAGGAGCGGGGGGGCCCCAGATACGCAGTATTTT.

This clonotype was counted many times. V gene TRBV12-3 or TRBV12-4 combines with J gene TRBJ2-1, with 10 nucleotides matching TRBD2. V was pared by 2 bases and J by 4 bases, with 2 bases of the junction left unmatched. The CDR3 is 15 amino acids. CDR3 residues: CASSLSSGGYNEQFF. CDR3 coding DNA: TGTGCCAGCAGTTTATCTAGCGGGGGTTACAATGAGCAGTTCTTC.

This clonotype was counted between two and nine times. The chain combines TRBV12-3 or TRBV12-4 with TRBJ2-5; D unclear. Deletions cut 3 bases from V and 1 base from J, with 12 bases between. CDR3 length: 15 residues. The CDR3 DNA follows: TGTGCCAGCAGTTTGTATCCAGCGAGCCAAGAGACCCAGTACTTC. Translation: CASSLYPASQETQYF.

This clonotype was seen at least ten times. CDR3 DNA: TGTGCCAGCAGCGCCGGGACTATATATAATAATGAGCAGTTCTTC. Its protein is CASSAGTIYNNEQFF. This chain uses TRBV9 with TRBJ2-1, with 7 positions matching TRBD2. The V gene's germline CDR1 is SGDLS and CDR2 YYNGEE. The CDR3 has 15 residues. Trimming at V came to 3 bases and at J to 7 bases, leaving 10 bases not matched to a gene.

This clonotype was detected ten times or more. J is TRBJ2-7 and V is TRBV4-1; 7 positions agree with TRBD1. Trimming at V came to 5 bases and at J to 7 bases, leaving 14 bases not matched to a gene. The CDR3 totals 15 residues. Germline V gene lookup returns CDR1 MGHRA and CDR2 YSYEKL. The CDR3 reads CASSSTRDSPDEQYF. DNA for the CDR3: TGCGCCAGCAGCTCGACCCGGGACAGTCCGGATGAGCAGTACTTC.

This clonotype was seen ten or more times. V gene TRBV29-1 combines with J gene TRBJ2-7, with a weak D call TRBD2 (5 bases). Trimming removed 1 base at V and 3 bases at J, with 16 bases between. The CDR3 runs 15 residues. CDR1 and CDR2 (germline): SQVTM, ANQGSEA. CDR3 sequence (DNA): TGCAGCGTTGAAGTACCTGGGGAGATTTACTACGAGCAGTACTTC. Protein: CSVEVPGEIYYEQYF.

The gene calls are TRBV27 and TRBJ1-6, with D maybe TRBD1 (5 bases). V was shortened by 2 bases and J by 8 bases, with 10 bases between the two germline ends. CDR1 and CDR2 (germline): MNHEY, SMNVEV (reference sequence). The CDR3 contains 14 residues. This CDR3 reads CASSLHGTYSPLHF. In nucleotides, the CDR3 is TGTGCCAGCAGTTTACATGGGACTTATTCACCCCTCCACTTT.

There are many counts of this clonotype. The rearrangement links TRBV6-2 or TRBV6-3 to TRBJ2-7, with D unresolved. The germline gives CDR1 MNHEY, CDR2 SVGEGT. The CDR3 has 13 amino acids. V lost 5 bases to trimming and J lost 3 bases, with 11 bases between them. The CDR3 loop reads CASSEPSLYEQYF. CDR3 bases: TGTGCCAGCAGTGAGCCCTCCCTCTACGAGCAGTACTTC.

CDR3 coding DNA: TGTGCCAGCTGGAGAGTCGGGCAAGAGACCCAGTACTTC. Translating gives CASWRVGQETQYF. The rearrangement joins TRBV5-4 to TRBJ2-5; D gene unclear. Germline CDR1 reads SGHNT; CDR2 reads YYREEE (reference sequence). Trimming took off 7 bases at V and 2 bases at J, with 12 bases between the two ends. The CDR3 is made up of 13 amino acids. Combining the CDR3 with reference TRBV5-4 and TRBJ2-5 gives the whole variable domain ETGVTQSPTHLIKTRGQQVTLRCSSQSGHNTVSWYQQALGQGPQFIFQYYREEENGRGNFPPRFSGLQFPNYSSELNVNALELDDSALYLCASWRVGQETQYFGPGTRLLVL.

V is TRBV10-3 and J is TRBJ2-7, with D uncertain. The CDR3 is made up of 15 amino acids. Trimming shortened V by 2 bases and J by 6 bases, and 17 bases separated the two germline ends. Germline V gene lookup returns CDR1 ENHRY and CDR2 SYGVKD. CDR3 loop: CAISEERHSWGEQYF. The CDR3 coding sequence is TGTGCCATCAGTGAGGAGCGACACTCATGGGGCGAGCAGTACTTC.

Regarding this clonotype: A much larger clone differs by one base, so this may be a read error. This chain uses TRBV5-1 with TRBJ1-2, with TRBD1 matching over 12 bases. The CDR3 sequence is 12 residues long. The V and J ends lost 2 bases and 14 bases, in that order; junction bases with no gene match: 4. Germline CDR1 is SGHRS and CDR2 is YFSETQ. The CDR3 nucleotides read TGCGCCAGCAGCTTCCGGGACAGGGGGCGAACCTTC. Translation: CASSFRDRGRTF.

Turning to this clonotype: A much more abundant neighbour one base away suggests this may be a read error. The rearrangement uses TRBV20-1 and TRBJ2-3, with TRBD2 identical over 7 bases. CDR1 is DFQATT and CDR2 is SNEGSKA in the germline V gene (reference sequence). V was clipped by 5 bases and J by 10 bases; unmatched bases: 15. The CDR3 loop spans 14 amino acids. The chain's CDR3 is CSAPRLAGADSQYF. CDR3 nucleotide sequence: TGCAGTGCTCCTAGACTAGCTGGGGCGGATTCGCAGTATTTT.

This clonotype has at least ten counts. The V and J genes are TRBV5-4 and TRBJ1-1; D perhaps matches TRBD1 (6 bases). Looked up from germline, CDR1 is SGHNT and CDR2 is YYREEE (reference sequence). V lost 2 bases and J 1 base, leaving 18 bases between the germline ends. The CDR3 loop spans 17 amino acids. The CDR3 spells CASSFPWGGAENTEAFF. Here the CDR3 DNA reads TGTGCCAGCAGCTTCCCATGGGGGGGGGCTGAGAACACTGAAGCTTTCTTT. Together with reference TRBV5-4 and TRBJ1-1, the CDR3 gives the full variable domain: ETGVTQSPTHLIKTRGQQVTLRCSSQSGHNTVSWYQQALGQGPQFIFQYYREEENGRGNFPPRFSGLQFPNYSSELNVNALELDDSALYLCASSFPWGGAENTEAFFGQGTRLTVV.

This clonotype was observed many times. J is TRBJ2-7 and V is TRBV5-1; TRBD2 matches at 15 bases. J was trimmed by 7 bases and V by 4 bases; bases with no gene match: 12. Germline V gene lookup returns CDR1 SGHRS and CDR2 YFSETQ. The CDR3 is 17 amino acids. The chain's CDR3 is CASSQGLAGGLDGEQYV. The CDR3 region has the DNA TGCGCCAGCAGCCAGGGACTAGCGGGGGGACTCGACGGGGAGCAGTACGTC.

This clonotype was counted at least ten times. J is TRBJ2-3 and V is TRBV4-1; 8 bases are a match to TRBD2. Germline V gene sequence: CDR1 MGHRA, CDR2 YSYEKL. The CDR3 spans 15 residues. The trim removed 0 bases at V and 2 bases at J, leaving 1 base unmatched. CDR3 bases: TGCGCCAGCAGCCAAGAAGCGGGGGTCACAGATACGCAGTATTTT. It yields the protein CASSQEAGVTDTQYF.

The sample holds many counts of this clonotype. The V gene is TRBV11-2, the J gene TRBJ2-2, with 12 bases that match TRBD2. The CDR3 is 16 residues long. J gave up 7 bases and V 5 bases, and 8 bases lay outside the gene matches. Per the germline V gene, CDR1 is SGHAT and CDR2 is FQNNGV. The CDR3 DNA is TGTGCCAGCAGCACCGTGACTAGCGGGGGTGTCGGGGAGCTGTTTTTT. This codes for CASSTVTSGGVGELFF.

Many counts were recorded for this clonotype. The chain links TRBV6-6 to TRBJ1-6; D might be TRBD1 (5 bases). The CDR3 is 13 amino acids. The germline CDR1 and CDR2 sequences are MNHNY and SVGAGI (reference sequence). The ends were cut back, 7 bases at V and 8 bases at J, with 12 bases in the middle. The CDR3 region has the DNA TGTGCCAGCACCGACGGGGGGTATTCACCCCTCCACTTT. Encoded protein: CASTDGGYSPLHF.

This clonotype was recorded many times. The chain is built from TRBV20-1 and TRBJ1-5, with 7 bases lining up with TRBD1. With 7 bases clipped from V and 4 bases from J, the junction kept 7 bases outside the gene matches. CDR1 is DFQATT and CDR2 is SNEGSKA in the germline V gene (reference sequence). CDR3 length: 13 residues. The chain's CDR3 is CSVGRGLNQPQHF. The CDR3 nucleotides read TGCAGTGTGGGGAGGGGGCTTAATCAGCCCCAGCATTTT.

This clonotype was seen repeatedly, ten times or more. This chain uses TRBV2 with TRBJ2-3; 11 bases fit TRBD2. The CDR3 spans 14 residues. With V trimmed by 10 bases and J by 4 bases, 7 bases remained unmatched. Germline V gene lookup returns CDR1 SNHLY and CDR2 FYNNEI. CDR3 DNA sequence: TGTGCCACTTCTAGCGGGGGGTGGGCAGATACGCAGTATTTT. Amino acid sequence: CATSSGGWADTQYF.

At least ten counts were recorded for this clonotype. The rearrangement uses TRBV5-5 and TRBJ1-5, with 7 bases that match TRBD1. The CDR3 loop spans 16 amino acids. V lost 4 bases and J lost 3; bases outside the gene matches: 10. Germline assignment: CDR1 SGHKS and CDR2 YYEKEE (reference sequence). DNA of the CDR3: TGTGCCAGCAGCGTAACCGGGACAGAGAACAATCAGCCCCAGCATTTT. Translation gives CASSVTGTENNQPQHF. The complete variable domain, with remaining parts taken from reference TRBV5-5 and TRBJ1-5, reads DAGVTQSPTHLIKTRGQQVTLRCSPISGHKSVSWYQQVLGQGPQFIFQYYEKEERGRGNFPDRFSARQFPNYSSELNVNALLLGDSALYLCASSVTGTENNQPQHFGDGTRLSIL.

This clonotype was recorded many times. This rearrangement joins TRBV7-9 to TRBJ1-4; D gene ambiguous. Germline lookup yields CDR1 SEHNR and CDR2 FQNEAQ (reference sequence). The V end lost 5 bases, the J end lost 3 bases, and 13 bases lay between the germline ends. The CDR3 has 15 amino acids. The CDR3 loop reads CASSQEGSPNEKLFF. In DNA form, the CDR3 reads TGTGCCAGCAGCCAGGAAGGGAGCCCTAATGAAAAACTGTTTTTT.

This clonotype was counted many times. The J gene is TRBJ2-2, the V gene TRBV7-2; tentatively, D is TRBD1 (5 bases). CDR3 length: 15 amino acids. Germline V CDR1 and CDR2: SGHTA, FQGNSA. Trimming removed 4 bases at V and 4 bases at J, with 13 bases between. CDR3 in amino acids: CASSSTGTFTGELFF. In DNA form, the CDR3 reads TGTGCCAGCAGCTCCACAGGCACCTTCACCGGGGAGCTGTTTTTT.

This clonotype was counted many times. This sequence joins TRBV6-5 and TRBJ2-1, with 9 bases that match TRBD1. Germline V lookup: CDR1 MNHEY, CDR2 SVGAGI. The length of the CDR3 is 15 residues. V shed 4 bases, J shed 7 bases, and the junction held 8 bases outside the gene matches. CDR3 loop: CASSSFRDRVNEQFF. For the CDR3, the DNA is TGTGCCAGCAGTTCCTTCCGGGACAGGGTAAATGAGCAGTTCTTC.

There are many counts of this clonotype. The chain employs TRBV4-3 and TRBJ1-1; D gene ambiguous. Between the trimmed V and J ends, which lost 3 bases and 2 bases, there was a span of 19 bases. The CDR3 totals 17 residues. CDR1 LGHNA and CDR2 YSLEER come from the germline V gene. The CDR3 DNA sequence: TGCGCCAGCAGCCAGGAGATAGGCCTTTGGGAAAACACTGAAGCTTTCTTT. Translated: CASSQEIGLWENTEAFF.